This section outlines one T cell receptor beta chain sequence together with its context. The antigen is unknown. This record belongs to a study of T cells in Graves' hyperthyroidism and ophthalmopathy. General study points: Ophthalmopathy was distinguished from stable hyperthyroidism by 13 V-J signatures.

CDR1 SGHTA and CDR2 FQGNSA come from the germline V gene. V was shortened by 4 bases and J by 0 bases, with 11 bases between the two germline ends. The CDR3 is made up of 15 amino acids. The hyperthyroidism patients had all been newly diagnosed, and their disease duration was under 2 months. Their ages ranged from 18 to 65 years. From RNA transcripts, TCR beta CDR3 regions were amplified. HTBI primers drove first-round RT-PCR of the TCR CDR3. Using its own MiXCR run on the multiplex PCR reads, TCRdb lists one record per CDR3 protein. The sample lists a few hundred thousand distinct CDR3 sequences; 46% were seen once.

The sequence was obtained from a woman between 18 and 29 years old with Graves' hyperthyroidism. The specimen sequenced was peripheral blood or thyroid tissue (not recorded which). This chain connects TRBV7-2 to TRBJ2-3; D perhaps matches TRBD2 (5 bases). The CDR3 sequence: CASSSSRGSTDTQYF. The CDR3 coding sequence is TGTGCCAGCAGCTCATCCCGGGGAAGCACAGATACGCAGTATTTT.